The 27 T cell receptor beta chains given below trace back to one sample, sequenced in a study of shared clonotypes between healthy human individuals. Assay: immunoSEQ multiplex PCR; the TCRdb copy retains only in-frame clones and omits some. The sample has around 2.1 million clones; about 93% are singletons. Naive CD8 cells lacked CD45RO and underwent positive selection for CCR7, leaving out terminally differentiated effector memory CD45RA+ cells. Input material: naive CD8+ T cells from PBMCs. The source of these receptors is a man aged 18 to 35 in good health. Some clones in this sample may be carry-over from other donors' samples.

The CDR3 here is CASSPTSGAEQYF. Written as DNA, the CDR3 is TGTGCCAGCAGCCCCACTTCAGGGGCAGAGCAGTACTTC. The chain carries TRBV7-3 and TRBJ2-7, with D perhaps matching TRBD1 (6 bases). The CDR3 spans 13 residues. V was trimmed by 5 bases and J by 7 bases, leaving 15 bases between them. The germline gives CDR1 SGHTA, CDR2 FQGTGA.

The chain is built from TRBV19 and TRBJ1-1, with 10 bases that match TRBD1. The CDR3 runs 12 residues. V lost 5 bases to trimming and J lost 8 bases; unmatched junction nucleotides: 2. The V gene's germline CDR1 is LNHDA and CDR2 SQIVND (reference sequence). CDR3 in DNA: TGTGCCAGTAGTTTGGACAGGGGGGAAGCTTTCTTT. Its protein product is CASSLDRGEAFF.

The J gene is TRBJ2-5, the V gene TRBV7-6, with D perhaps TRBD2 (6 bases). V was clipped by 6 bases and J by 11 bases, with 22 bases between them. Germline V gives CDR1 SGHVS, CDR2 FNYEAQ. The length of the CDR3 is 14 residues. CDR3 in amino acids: CASRAWNGSGEQYF. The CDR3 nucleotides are TGTGCCAGCAGAGCGTGGAACGGCTCGGGGGAGCAGTACTTC.

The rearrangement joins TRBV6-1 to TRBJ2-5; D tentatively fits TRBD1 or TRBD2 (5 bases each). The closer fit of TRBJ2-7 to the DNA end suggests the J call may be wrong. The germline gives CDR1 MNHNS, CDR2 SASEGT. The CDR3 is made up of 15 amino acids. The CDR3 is CASTAGGSPVYEQYF. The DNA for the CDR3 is TGTGCCAGCACCGCTGGGGGATCGCCCGTTTACGAGCAGTACTTC.

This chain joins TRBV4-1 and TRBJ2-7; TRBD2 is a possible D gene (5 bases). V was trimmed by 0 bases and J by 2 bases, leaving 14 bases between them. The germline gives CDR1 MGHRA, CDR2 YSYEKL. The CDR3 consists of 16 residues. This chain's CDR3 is CASSQDPAGEAYEQYF. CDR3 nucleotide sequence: TGCGCCAGCAGCCAAGATCCGGCGGGCGAAGCCTACGAGCAGTACTTC.

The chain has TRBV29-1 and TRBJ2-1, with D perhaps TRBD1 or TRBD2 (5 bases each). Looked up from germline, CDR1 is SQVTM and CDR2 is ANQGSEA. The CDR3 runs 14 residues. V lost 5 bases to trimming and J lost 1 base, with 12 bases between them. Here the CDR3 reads CSVLGGRSYNEQFF. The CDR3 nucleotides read TGCAGCGTTCTTGGGGGAAGGTCCTACAATGAGCAGTTCTTC.

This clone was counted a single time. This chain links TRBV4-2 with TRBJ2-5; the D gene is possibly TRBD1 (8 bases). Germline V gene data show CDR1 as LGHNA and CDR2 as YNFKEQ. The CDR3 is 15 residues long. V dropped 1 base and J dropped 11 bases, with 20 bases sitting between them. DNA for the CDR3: TGTGCCAGCAGCCAAGCGAGGCAGGGGGCGGGGGAGCAGTACTTC. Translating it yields CASSQARQGAGEQYF.

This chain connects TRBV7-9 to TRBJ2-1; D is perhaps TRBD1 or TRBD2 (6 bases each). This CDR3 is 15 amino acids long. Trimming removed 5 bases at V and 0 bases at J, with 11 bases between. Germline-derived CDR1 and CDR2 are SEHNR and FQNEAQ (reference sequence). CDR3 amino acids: CASSPGAFSYNEQFF. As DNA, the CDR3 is TGTGCCAGCAGCCCGGGGGCTTTCTCCTACAATGAGCAGTTCTTC.

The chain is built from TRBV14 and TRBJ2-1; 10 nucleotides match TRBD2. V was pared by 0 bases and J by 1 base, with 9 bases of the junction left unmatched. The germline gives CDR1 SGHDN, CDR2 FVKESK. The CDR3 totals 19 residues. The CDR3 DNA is TGTGCCAGCAGCCAAGAGCATCTGCTAGCGGGAGTATCCTACAATGAGCAGTTCTTC. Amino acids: CASSQEHLLAGVSYNEQFF. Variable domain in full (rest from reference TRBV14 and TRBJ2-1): EAGVTQFPSHSVIEKGQTVTLRCDPISGHDNLYWYRRVMGKEIKFLLHFVKESKQDESGMPNNRFLAERTGGTYSTLKVQPAELEDSGVYFCASSQEHLLAGVSYNEQFFGPGTRLTVL.

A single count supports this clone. The CDR3 spells CASSLTSGRSYEQYF. In nucleotides, the CDR3 is TGCGCCAGCAGCTTGACTAGCGGGAGGTCATACGAGCAGTACTTC. The genes are TRBV5-1 and TRBJ2-7; 12 bases agree with TRBD2. This CDR3 has 15 amino acids. CDR1 and CDR2 from the germline V gene are SGHRS and YFSETQ. V lost 1 base to trimming and J lost 4 bases; unmatched junction nucleotides: 3.

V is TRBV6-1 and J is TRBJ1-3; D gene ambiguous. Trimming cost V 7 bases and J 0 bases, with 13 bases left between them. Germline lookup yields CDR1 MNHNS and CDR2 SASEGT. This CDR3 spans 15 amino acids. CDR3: CASIYDPSSGNTIYF. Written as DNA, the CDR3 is TGTGCCAGCATATATGACCCGAGCTCTGGAAACACCATATATTTT.

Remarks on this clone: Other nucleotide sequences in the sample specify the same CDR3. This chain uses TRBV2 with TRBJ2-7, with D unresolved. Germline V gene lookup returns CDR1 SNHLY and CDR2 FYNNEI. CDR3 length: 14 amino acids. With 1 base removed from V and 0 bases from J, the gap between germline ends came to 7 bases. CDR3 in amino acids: CASSEGRSSYEQYF. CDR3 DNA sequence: TGTGCCAGCAGTGAAGGGCGTAGCTCCTACGAGCAGTACTTC.

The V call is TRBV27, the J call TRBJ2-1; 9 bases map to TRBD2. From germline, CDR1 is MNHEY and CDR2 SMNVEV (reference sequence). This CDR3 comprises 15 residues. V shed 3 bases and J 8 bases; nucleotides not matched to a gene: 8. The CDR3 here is CASSLFSGSPHEQFF. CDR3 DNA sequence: TGTGCCAGCAGTTTGTTTAGCGGGAGCCCCCATGAGCAGTTCTTC.

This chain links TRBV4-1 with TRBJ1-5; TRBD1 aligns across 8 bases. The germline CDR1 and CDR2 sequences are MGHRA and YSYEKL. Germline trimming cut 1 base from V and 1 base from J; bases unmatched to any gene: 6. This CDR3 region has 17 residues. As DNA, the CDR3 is TGCGCCAGCAGCCAAGTCCCTACAGGGGGAAGCAATCAGCCCCAGCATTTT. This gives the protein CASSQVPTGGSNQPQHF.

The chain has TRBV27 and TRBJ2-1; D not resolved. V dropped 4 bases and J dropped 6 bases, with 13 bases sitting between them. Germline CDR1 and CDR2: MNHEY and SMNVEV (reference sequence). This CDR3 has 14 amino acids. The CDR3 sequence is CASSSLPSVNEQFF. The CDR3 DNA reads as TGTGCCAGCAGTTCCCTCCCCTCGGTCAATGAGCAGTTCTTC.

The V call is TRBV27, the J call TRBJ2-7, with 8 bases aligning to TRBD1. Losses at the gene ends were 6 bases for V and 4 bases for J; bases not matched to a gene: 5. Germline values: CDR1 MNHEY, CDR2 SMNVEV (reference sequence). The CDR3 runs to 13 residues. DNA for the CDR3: TGTGCCAGCAGAGGGACAGGCTATTACGAGCAGTACTTC. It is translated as CASRGTGYYEQYF.

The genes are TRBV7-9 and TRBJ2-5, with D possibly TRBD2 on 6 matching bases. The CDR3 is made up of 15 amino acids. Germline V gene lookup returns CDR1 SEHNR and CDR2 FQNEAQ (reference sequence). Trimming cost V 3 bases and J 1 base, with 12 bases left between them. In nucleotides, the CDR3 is TGTGCCAGCAGCTTTTGGGGGGACGTCCAAGAGACCCAGTACTTC. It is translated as CASSFWGDVQETQYF.

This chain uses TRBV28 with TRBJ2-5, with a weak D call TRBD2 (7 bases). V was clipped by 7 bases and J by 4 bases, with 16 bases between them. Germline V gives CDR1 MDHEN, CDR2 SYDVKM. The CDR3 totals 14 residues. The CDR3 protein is CASTMGGARETQYF. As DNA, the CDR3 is TGTGCCAGCACCATGGGGGGGGCGCGAGAGACCCAGTACTTC.

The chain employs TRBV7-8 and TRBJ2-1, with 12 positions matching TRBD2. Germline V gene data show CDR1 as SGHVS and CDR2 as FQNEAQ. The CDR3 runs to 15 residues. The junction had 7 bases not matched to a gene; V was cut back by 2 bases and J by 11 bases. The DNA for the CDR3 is TGTGCCAGCAGCTTACCTAGCGGGAGGGCCGGACAGCAGTTCTTC. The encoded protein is CASSLPSGRAGQQFF.

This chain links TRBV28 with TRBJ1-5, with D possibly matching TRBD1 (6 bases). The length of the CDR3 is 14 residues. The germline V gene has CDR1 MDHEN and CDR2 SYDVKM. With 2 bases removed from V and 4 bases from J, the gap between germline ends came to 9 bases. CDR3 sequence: CASSLGTPNQPQHF. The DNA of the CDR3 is TGTGCCAGCAGTTTAGGGACACCAAATCAGCCCCAGCATTTT.

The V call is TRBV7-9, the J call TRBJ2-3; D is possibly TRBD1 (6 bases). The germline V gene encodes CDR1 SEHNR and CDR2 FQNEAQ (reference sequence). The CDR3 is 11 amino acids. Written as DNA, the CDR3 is TGTGCGGGACAACTCACAGATACGCAGTATTTT. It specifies CAGQLTDTQYF.

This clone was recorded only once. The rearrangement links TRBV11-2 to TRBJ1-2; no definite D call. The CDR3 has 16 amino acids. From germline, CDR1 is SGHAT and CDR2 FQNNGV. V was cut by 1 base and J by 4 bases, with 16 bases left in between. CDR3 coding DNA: TGTGCCAGCAGCTTAGGGGGTTCGACGGCCTTCTATGGCTACACCTTC. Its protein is CASSLGGSTAFYGYTF.

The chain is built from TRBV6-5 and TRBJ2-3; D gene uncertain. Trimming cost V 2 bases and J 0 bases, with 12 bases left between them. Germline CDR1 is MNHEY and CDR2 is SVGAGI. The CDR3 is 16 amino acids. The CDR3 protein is CASSYVRGLSTDTQYF. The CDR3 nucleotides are TGTGCCAGCAGTTACGTACGCGGTTTAAGCACAGATACGCAGTATTTT.

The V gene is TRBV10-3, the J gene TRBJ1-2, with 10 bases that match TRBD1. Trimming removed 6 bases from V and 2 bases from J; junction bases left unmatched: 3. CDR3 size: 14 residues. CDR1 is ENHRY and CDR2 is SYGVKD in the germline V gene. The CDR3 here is CAISPTGGNYGYTF. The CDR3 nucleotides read TGTGCCATCAGCCCGACAGGGGGCAACTATGGCTACACCTTC.

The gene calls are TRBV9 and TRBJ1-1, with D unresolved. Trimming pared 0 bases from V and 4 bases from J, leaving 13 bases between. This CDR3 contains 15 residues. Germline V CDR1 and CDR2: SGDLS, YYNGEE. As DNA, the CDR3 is TGTGCCAGCAGCGTAGGGAGGGATTCTGTCACTGAAGCTTTCTTT. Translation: CASSVGRDSVTEAFF. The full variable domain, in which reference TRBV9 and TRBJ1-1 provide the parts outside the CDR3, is DSGVTQTPKHLITATGQRVTLRCSPRSGDLSVYWYQQSLDQGLQFLIQYYNGEERAKGNILERFSAQQFPDLHSELNLSSLELGDSALYFCASSVGRDSVTEAFFGQGTRLTVV.

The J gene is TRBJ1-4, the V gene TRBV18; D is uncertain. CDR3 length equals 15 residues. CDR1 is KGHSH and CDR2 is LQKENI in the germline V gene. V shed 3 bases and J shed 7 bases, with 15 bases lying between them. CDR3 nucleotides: TGTGCCAGCTCACCCTCCGGGAGTGAGTCTGAAAAACTGTTTTTT. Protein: CASSPSGSESEKLFF.

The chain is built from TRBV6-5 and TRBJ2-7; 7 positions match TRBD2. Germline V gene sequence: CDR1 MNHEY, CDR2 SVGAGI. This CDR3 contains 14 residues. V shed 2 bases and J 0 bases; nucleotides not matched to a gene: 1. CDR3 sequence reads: CASSYRTSSYEQYF. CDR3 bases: TGTGCCAGCAGTTACCGGACTAGCTCCTACGAGCAGTACTTC.